This T cell receptor (beta chain) is drawn from a study of control samples from healthy donors and cancer patients (dated by TCRdb to about 2020). Reading the germline V gene (reference sequence) gives CDR1 MNHEY and CDR2 SMNVEV. V drops 3 bases and J drops 9 bases, leaving 12 bases in between. The CDR3 has 12 amino acids, counting the end cysteine and phenylalanine. CDR3 DNA only is kept here, 36 bases in frame from base 1. The method was the immunoSEQ multiplex PCR assay. TCRdb obtained this table from immuneACCESS and retained in-frame rearrangements with V and J assigned. These tables miss some clones; where compared with another copy, unresolved V genes account for less than half of the shortfall, and the remainder is unexplained. The sample yields under 450,000 clones; roughly 90% were counted once. Together, the top ten hold around 6.4% of the sample. A remark on this clone: What antigen it recognizes has not been identified. Base qualities are not at hand, and no much larger clone is one base apart.

The source is a middle-aged man with head and neck cancer. Recombination joined TRBV27 with TRBJ2-7, with the D gene uncertain. Sequenced material: PBMCs. In nucleotide form, the sequence is TGTGCCAGCAGTTTCCATGGACGAGGGCAGTACTTC. Translated, it reads CASSFHGRGQYF.